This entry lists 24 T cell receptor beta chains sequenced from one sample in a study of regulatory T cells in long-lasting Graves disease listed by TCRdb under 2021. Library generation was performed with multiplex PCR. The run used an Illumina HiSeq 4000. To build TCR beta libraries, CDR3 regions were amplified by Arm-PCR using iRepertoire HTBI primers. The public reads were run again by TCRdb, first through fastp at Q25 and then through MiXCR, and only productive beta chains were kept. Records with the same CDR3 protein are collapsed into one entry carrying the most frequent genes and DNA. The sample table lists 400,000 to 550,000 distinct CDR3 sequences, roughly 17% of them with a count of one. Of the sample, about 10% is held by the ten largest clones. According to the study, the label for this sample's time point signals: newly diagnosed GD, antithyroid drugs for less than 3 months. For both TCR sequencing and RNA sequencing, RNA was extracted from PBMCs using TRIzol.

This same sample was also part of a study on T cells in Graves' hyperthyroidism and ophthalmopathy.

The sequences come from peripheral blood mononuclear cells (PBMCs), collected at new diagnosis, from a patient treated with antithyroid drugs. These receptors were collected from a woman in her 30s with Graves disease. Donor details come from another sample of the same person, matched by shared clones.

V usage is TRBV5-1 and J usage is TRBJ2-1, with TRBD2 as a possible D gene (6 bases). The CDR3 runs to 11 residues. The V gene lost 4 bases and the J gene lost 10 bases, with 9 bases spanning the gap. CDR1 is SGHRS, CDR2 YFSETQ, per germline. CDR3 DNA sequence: TGCGCCAGCAGCGACGGAGGGGAGCAGTTCTTC. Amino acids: CASSDGGEQFF.

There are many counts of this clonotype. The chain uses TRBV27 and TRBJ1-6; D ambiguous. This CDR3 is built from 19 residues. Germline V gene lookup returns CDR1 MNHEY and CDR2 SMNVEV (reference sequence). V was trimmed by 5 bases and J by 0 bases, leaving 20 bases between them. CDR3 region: CASSPLGLGGNSYNSPLHF. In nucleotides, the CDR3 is TGTGCCAGCAGTCCCCTAGGTCTCGGAGGGAACTCCTATAATTCACCCCTCCACTTT.

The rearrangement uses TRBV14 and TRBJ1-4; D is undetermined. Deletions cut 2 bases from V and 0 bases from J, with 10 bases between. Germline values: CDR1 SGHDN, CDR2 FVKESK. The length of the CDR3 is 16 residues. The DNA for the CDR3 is TGTGCCAGCAGCCAAACCGGGATTACAACTAATGAAAAACTGTTTTTT. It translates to CASSQTGITTNEKLFF.

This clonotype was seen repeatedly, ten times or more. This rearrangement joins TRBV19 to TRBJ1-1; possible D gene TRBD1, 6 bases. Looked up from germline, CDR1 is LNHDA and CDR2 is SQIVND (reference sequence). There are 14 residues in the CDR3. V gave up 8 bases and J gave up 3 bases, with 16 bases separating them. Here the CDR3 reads CASRRLGGHTEAFF. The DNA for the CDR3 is TGTGCCAGTCGGCGATTAGGGGGGCACACTGAAGCTTTCTTT.

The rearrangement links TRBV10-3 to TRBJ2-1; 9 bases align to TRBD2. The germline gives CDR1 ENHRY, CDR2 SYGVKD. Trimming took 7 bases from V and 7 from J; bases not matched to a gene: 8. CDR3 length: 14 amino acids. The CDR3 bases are TGTGCCATCAAAATAGCGGGAGAAGGGAATGAGCAGTTCTTC. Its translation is CAIKIAGEGNEQFF.

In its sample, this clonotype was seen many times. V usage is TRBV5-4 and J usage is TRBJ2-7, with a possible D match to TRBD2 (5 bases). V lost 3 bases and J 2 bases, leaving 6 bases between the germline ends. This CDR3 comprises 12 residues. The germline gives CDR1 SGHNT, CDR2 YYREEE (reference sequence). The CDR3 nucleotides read TGTGCCAGCAGCTACGGGACCTACGAGCAGTACTTC. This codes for CASSYGTYEQYF.

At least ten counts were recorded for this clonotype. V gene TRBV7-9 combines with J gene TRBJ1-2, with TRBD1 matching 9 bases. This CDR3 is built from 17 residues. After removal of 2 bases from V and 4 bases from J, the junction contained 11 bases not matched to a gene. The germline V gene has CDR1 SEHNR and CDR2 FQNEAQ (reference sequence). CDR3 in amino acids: CASSLMDRGFAGYGYTF. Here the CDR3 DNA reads TGTGCCAGCAGCTTAATGGACAGGGGATTTGCCGGCTATGGCTACACCTTC. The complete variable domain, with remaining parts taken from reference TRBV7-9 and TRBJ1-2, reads DTGVSQNPRHKITKRGQNVTFRCDPISEHNRLYWYRQTLGQGPEFLTYFQNEAQLEKSRLLSDRFSAERPKGSFSTLEIQRTEQGDSAMYLCASSLMDRGFAGYGYTFGSGTRLTVV.

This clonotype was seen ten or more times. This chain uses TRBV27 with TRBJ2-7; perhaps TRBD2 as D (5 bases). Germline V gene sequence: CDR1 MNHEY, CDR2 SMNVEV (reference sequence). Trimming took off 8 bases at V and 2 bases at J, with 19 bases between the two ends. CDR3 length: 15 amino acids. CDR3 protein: CASLPRASRTYEQYF. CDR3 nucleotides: TGTGCCAGCCTCCCTCGGGCTAGCCGCACCTACGAGCAGTACTTC.

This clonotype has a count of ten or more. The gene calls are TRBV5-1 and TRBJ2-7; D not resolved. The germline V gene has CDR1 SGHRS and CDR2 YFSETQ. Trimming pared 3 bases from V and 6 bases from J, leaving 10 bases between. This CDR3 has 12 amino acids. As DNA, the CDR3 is TGCGCCAGCAGCTCACCTCCGGCCGAGCAGTACTTC. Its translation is CASSSPPAEQYF.

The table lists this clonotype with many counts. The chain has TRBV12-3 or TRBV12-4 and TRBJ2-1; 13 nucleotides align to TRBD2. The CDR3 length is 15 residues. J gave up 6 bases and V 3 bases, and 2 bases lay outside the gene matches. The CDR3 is CASSFGLAGVNEQFF. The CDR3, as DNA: TGTGCCAGCAGTTTTGGACTAGCGGGAGTCAATGAGCAGTTCTTC.

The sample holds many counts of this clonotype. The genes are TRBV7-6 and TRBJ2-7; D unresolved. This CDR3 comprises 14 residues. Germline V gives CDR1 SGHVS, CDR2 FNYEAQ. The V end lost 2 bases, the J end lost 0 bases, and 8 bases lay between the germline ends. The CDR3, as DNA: TGTGCCAGCAGCTTATTCATAAGCTCCTACGAGCAGTACTTC. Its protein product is CASSLFISSYEQYF.

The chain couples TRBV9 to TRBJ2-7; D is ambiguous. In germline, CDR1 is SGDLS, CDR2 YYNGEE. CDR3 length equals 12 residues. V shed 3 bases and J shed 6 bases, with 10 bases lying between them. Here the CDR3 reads CASSANPGEQYF. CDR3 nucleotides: TGTGCCAGCAGCGCGAACCCCGGCGAGCAGTACTTC. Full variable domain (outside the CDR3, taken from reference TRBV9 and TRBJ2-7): DSGVTQTPKHLITATGQRVTLRCSPRSGDLSVYWYQQSLDQGLQFLIQYYNGEERAKGNILERFSAQQFPDLHSELNLSSLELGDSALYFCASSANPGEQYFGPGTRLTVT.

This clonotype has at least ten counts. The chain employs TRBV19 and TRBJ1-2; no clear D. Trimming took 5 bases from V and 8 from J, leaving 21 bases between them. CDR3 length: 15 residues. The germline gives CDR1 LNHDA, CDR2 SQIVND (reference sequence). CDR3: CASSWAAHGPTGYTF. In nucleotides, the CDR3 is TGTGCCAGTAGTTGGGCAGCTCACGGGCCGACCGGCTACACCTTC.

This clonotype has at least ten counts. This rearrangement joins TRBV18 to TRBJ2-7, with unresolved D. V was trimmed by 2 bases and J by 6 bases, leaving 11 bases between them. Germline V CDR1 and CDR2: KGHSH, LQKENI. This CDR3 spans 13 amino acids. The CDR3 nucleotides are TGTGCCAGCTCACCAGGGCCCGACCTCGAGCAGTACTTC. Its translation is CASSPGPDLEQYF.

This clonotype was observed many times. The CDR3 bases are TGTGCCACCAGTGATCCCCGTCGGGGAACAGGTGGCTACACCTTC. It yields the protein CATSDPRRGTGGYTF. The chain couples TRBV24-1 to TRBJ1-2, with D possibly TRBD1 on 5 matching bases. V was clipped by 3 bases and J by 7 bases, with 17 bases between them. The CDR3 has 15 residues. CDR1 KGHDR and CDR2 SFDVKD come from the germline V gene.

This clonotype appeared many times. The CDR3 is CASSQREDSYEQYF. CDR3 nucleotide sequence: TGTGCCAGCAGCCAACGGGAGGACTCCTACGAGCAGTACTTC. The genes are TRBV12-3 or TRBV12-4 and TRBJ2-7; 7 bases are a match to TRBD2. This CDR3 is built from 14 residues. With 6 bases clipped from V and 0 bases from J, the junction kept 5 bases outside the gene matches.

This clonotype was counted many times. CDR3 coding DNA: TGTGCCAGCAGCTGGGCCGGCGGGGACGCCTACGAGCAGTACTTC. This sequence encodes CASSWAGGDAYEQYF. The chain uses TRBV5-6 and TRBJ2-7; D possibly corresponds to TRBD2 (6 bases). The V gene lost 3 bases and the J gene lost 2 bases, with 15 bases spanning the gap. This CDR3 has 15 residues. Germline-derived CDR1 and CDR2 are SGHDT and YYEEEE.

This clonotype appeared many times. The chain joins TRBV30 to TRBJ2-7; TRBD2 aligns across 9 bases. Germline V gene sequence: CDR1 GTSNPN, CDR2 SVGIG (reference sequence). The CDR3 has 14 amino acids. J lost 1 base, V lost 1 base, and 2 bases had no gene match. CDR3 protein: CAWSGLAASYEQYF. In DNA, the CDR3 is TGTGCCTGGAGTGGACTAGCGGCTTCCTACGAGCAGTACTTC.

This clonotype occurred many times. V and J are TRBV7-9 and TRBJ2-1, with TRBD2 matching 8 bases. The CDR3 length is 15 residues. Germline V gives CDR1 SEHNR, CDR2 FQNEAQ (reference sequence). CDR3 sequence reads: CASIGLAGIYNEQFF. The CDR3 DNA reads TGTGCTTCTATAGGGTTAGCGGGAATTTACAATGAGCAGTTCTTC.

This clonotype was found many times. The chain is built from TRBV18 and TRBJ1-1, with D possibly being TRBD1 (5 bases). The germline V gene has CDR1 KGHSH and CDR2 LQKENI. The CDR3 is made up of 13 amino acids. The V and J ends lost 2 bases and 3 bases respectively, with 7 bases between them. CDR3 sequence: CASSPGADTEAFF. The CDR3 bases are TGTGCCAGCTCACCAGGGGCGGACACTGAAGCTTTCTTT.

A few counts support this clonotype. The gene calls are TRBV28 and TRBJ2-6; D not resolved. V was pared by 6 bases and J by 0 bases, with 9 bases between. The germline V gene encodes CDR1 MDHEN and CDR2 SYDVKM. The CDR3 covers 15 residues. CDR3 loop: CASRGAYSGANVLTF. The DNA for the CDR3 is TGTGCCAGCAGGGGTGCCTACTCTGGGGCCAACGTCCTGACTTTC.

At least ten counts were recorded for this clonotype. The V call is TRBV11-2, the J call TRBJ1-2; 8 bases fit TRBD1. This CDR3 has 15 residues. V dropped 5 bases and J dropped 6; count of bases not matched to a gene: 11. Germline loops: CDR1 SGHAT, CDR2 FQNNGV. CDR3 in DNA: TGTGCCAGCAGCCTAACAGGACAGGGATCAAATGGCTACACCTTC. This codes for CASSLTGQGSNGYTF.

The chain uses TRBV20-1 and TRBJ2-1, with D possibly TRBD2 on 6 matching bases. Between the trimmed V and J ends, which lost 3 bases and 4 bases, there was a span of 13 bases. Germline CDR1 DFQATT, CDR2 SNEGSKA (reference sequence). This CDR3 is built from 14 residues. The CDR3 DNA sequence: TGCAGTGCTAGTCTGGGAGGCAGGTACAATGAGCAGTTCTTC. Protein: CSASLGGRYNEQFF.

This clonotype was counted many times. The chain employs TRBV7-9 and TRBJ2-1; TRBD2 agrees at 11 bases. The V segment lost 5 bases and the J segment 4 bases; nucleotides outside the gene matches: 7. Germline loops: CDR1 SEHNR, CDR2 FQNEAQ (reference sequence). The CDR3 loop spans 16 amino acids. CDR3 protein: CASSPAGLAAYNEQFF. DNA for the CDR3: TGTGCCAGCAGCCCCGCGGGACTAGCGGCTTACAATGAGCAGTTCTTC.